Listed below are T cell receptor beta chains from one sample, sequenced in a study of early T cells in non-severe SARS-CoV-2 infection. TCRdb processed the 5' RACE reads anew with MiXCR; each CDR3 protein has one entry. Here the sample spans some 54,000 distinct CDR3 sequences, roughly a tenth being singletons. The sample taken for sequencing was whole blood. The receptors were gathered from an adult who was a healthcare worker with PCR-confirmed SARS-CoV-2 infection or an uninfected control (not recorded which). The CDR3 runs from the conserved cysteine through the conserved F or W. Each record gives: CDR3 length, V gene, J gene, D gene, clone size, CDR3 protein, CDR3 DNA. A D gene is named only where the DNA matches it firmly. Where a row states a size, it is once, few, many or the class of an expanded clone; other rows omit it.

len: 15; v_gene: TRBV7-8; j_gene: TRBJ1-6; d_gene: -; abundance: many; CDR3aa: CASSLISKKDSPLHF; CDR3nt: TGTGCCAGCAGCTTAATCTCTAAGAAGGATTCACCCCTCCACTTT
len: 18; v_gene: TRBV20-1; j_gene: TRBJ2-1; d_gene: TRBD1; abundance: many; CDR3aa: CSARLAGGIPSSYNEQFF; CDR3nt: TGCAGTGCTAGACTCGCAGGGGGTATCCCGAGCTCCTACAATGAGCAGTTCTTC
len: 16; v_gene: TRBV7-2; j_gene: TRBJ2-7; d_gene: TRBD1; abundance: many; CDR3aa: CASSSSRQGIVDEQYF; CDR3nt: TGTGCCAGCAGCTCCTCGAGACAGGGGATAGTGGACGAGCAGTACTTC
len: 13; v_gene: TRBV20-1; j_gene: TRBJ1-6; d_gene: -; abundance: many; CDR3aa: CSARDLAESPLHF; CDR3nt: TGCAGTGCTAGAGATCTGGCGGAATCACCCCTCCACTTT
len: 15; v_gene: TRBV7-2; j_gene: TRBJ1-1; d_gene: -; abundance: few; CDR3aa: CASSLVSSDLTEAFF; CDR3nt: TGTGCCAGCAGCTTAGTATCCTCCGACCTCACTGAAGCTTTCTTT
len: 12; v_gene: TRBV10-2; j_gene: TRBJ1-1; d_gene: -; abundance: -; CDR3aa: CASSESKTEAFF; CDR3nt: TGCGCCAGCAGTGAGTCCAAAACTGAAGCTTTCTTT
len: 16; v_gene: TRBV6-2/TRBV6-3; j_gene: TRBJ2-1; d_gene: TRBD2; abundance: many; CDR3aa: CASTQKGTSGFNEQFF; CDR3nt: TGTGCCAGCACCCAAAAAGGGACTAGCGGTTTCAATGAGCAGTTCTTC
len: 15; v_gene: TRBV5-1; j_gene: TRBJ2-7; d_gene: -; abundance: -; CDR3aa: CASSLVEGRSYEQYF; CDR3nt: TGCGCCAGCAGCTTGGTTGAGGGGCGCTCCTACGAGCAGTACTTC
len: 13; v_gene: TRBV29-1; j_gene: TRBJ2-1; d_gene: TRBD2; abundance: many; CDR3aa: CSGTSGIYNEQFF; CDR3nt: TGCAGCGGTACTAGCGGGATCTACAATGAGCAGTTCTTC
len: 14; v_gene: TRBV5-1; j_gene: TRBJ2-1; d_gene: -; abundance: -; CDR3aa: CASSLELASNEQFF; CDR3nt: TGCGCCAGCAGCCTCGAGCTAGCTAGTAATGAGCAGTTCTTC
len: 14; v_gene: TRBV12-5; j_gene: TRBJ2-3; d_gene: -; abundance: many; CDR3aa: CASGSFEITDTQYF; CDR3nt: TGTGCTAGTGGAAGTTTTGAGATCACAGATACGCAGTATTTT
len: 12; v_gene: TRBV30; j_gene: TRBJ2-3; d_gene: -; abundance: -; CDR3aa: CAWSPGRDTQYF; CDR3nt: TGTGCCTGGAGTCCGGGGCGGGATACGCAGTATTTT
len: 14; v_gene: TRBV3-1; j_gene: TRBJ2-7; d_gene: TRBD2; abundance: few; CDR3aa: CASSQATSGMEQYF; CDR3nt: TGTGCCAGCAGCCAAGCGACTAGCGGGATGGAGCAGTACTTC
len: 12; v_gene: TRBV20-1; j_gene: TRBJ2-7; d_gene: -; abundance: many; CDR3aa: CSATYGPYEQYF; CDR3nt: TGCAGTGCTACTTACGGACCTTACGAGCAGTACTTC
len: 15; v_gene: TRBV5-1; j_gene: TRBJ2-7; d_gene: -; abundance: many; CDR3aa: CASSSTFRGSYEQYF; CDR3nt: TGCGCCAGCAGCTCCACCTTTCGCGGTTCGTACGAGCAGTACTTC
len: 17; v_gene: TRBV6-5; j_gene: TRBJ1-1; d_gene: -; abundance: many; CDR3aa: CASSSNPTEVGRTEAFF; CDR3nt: TGTGCCAGCAGTTCGAACCCGACAGAGGTGGGGAGGACTGAAGCTTTCTTT
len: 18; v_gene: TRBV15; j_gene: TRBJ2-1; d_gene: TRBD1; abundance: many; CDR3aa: CATSREGWTGSSYNEQFF; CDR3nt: TGTGCCACCAGCAGAGAGGGTTGGACAGGTAGCTCCTACAATGAGCAGTTCTTC
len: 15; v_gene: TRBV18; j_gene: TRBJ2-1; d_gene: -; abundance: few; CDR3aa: CASSPPIQGYNEQFF; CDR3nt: TGTGCCAGCTCACCACCGATACAGGGCTACAATGAGCAGTTCTTC
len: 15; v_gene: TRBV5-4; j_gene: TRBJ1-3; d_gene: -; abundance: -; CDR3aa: CASSGGEISGNTIYF; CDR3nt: TGTGCCAGCAGCGGGGGGGAAATCTCTGGAAACACCATATATTTT
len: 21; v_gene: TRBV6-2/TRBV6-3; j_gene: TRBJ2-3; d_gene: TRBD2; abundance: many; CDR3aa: CASSYFIGLAGDLYFTDTQYF; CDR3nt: TGTGCCAGCAGTTACTTTATCGGACTAGCGGGTGACCTCTATTTCACAGATACGCAGTATTTT
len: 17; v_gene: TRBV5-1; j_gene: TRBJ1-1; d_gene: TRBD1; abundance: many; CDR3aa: CASSRLVTGQGNTEAFF; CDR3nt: TGCGCCAGCAGTCGGTTGGTTACAGGACAGGGGAACACTGAAGCTTTCTTT
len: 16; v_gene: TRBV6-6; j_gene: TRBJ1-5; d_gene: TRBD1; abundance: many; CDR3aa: CASSYSTAQGNQPQHF; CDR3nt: TGTGCCAGCAGTTACTCGACAGCACAGGGGAATCAGCCCCAGCATTTT
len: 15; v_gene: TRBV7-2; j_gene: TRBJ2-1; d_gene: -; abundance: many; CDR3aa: CASSSANGSVRRQFF; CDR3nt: TGTGCCAGCAGCTCTGCCAATGGTAGCGTCCGTCGGCAGTTCTTC
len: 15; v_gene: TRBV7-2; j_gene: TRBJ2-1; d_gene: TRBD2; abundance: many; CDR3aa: CASSLASGRRSEQFF; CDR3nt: TGTGCCAGCAGCTTAGCTAGCGGGAGAAGAAGTGAGCAGTTCTTC
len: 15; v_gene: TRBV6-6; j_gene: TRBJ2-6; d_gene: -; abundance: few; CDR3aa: CASSRSSSGANVLTF; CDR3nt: TGTGCCAGCAGCCGGAGTAGCTCTGGGGCCAACGTCCTGACTTTC
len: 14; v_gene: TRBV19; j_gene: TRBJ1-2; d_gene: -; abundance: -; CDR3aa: CASSDGLVFYGYTF; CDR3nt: TGTGCCAGTAGTGACGGACTAGTCTTCTATGGCTACACCTTC
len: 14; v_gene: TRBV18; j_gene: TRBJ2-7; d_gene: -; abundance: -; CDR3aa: CASSPDRLSYEQYF; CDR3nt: TGTGCCAGCTCACCGGACCGACTCTCCTACGAGCAGTACTTC
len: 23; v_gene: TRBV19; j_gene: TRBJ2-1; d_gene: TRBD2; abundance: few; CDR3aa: CASSMNGRPGSWTSGSSYNEQFF; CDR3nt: TGTGCCAGTAGTATGAATGGTCGGCCGGGGAGTTGGACTAGCGGGTCTAGCTACAATGAGCAGTTCTTC
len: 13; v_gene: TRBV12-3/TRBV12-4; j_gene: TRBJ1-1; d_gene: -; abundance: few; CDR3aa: CASSLNRDTEAFF; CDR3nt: TGTGCCAGCAGTTTAAACAGGGACACTGAAGCTTTCTTT
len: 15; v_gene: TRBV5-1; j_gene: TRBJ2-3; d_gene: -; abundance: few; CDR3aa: CASSPGLTETDTQYF; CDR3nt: TGCGCCAGCAGCCCGGGACTTACCGAGACAGATACGCAGTATTTT
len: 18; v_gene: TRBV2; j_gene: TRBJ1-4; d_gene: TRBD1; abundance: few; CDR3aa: CASRVGTGPNRLQRKLFF; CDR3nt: TGTGCCAGCAGAGTAGGGACAGGGCCCAATCGTCTCCAACGAAAACTGTTTTTT
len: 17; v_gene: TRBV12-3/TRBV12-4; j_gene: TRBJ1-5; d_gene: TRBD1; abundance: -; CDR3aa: CASSSPDRTHSNQPQHF; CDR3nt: TGTGCCAGCAGTTCCCCGGACAGGACCCATAGCAATCAGCCCCAGCATTTT
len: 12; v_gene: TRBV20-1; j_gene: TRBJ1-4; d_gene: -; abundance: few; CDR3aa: CSAEAPNEKLFF; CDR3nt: TGCAGTGCTGAAGCCCCTAATGAAAAACTGTTTTTT
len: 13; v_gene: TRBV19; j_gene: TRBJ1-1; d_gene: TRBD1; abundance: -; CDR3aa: CASTPGQGVEAFF; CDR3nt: TGTGCCAGTACACCGGGACAGGGCGTTGAAGCTTTCTTT
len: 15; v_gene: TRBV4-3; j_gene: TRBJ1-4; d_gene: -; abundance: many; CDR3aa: CASSQSPGVGEKLFF; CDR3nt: TGCGCCAGCAGCCAATCCCCAGGGGTTGGGGAAAAACTGTTTTTT
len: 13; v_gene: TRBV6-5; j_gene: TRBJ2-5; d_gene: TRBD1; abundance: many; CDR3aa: CASSMTGQETQYF; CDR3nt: TGTGCCAGCTCGATGACAGGGCAAGAGACCCAGTACTTC
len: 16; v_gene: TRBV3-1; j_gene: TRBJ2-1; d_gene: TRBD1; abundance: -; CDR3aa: CASSPWRQGDKDEQFF; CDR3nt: TGTGCCAGCAGCCCCTGGAGACAGGGGGATAAGGATGAGCAGTTCTTC
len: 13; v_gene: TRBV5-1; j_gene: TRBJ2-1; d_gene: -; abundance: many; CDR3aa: CASSLHMLAQQFF; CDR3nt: TGCGCCAGCAGCTTGCATATGCTTGCCCAGCAGTTCTTC
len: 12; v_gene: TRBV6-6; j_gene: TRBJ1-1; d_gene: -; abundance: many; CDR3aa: CASRPAQIEAFF; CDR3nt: TGTGCCAGCAGACCGGCGCAGATTGAAGCTTTCTTT
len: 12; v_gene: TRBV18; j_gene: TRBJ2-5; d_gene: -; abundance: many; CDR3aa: CASSPLAETQYF; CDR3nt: TGTGCCAGCTCACCCCTCGCGGAGACCCAGTACTTC
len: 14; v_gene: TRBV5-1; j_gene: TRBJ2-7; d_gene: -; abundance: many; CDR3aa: CASSLGPASSEQYF; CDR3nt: TGCGCCAGCAGCCTGGGACCAGCGTCGTCCGAGCAGTACTTC
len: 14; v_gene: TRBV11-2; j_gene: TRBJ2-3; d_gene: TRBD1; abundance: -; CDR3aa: CASSLGQGADTQYF; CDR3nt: TGTGCCAGCAGCCTGGGACAGGGGGCTGATACGCAGTATTTT
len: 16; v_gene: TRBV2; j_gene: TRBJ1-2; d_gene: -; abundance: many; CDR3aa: CASSEGRLRPNYGYTF; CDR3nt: TGTGCCAGCAGTGAAGGCAGATTACGACCTAACTATGGCTACACCTTC
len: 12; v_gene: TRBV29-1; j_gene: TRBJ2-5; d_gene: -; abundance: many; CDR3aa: CSSRLAGETQYF; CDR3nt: TGCAGCTCCAGGTTAGCTGGAGAGACCCAGTACTTC
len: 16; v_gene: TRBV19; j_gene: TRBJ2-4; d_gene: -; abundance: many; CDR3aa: CASSIPQGLAKNIQYF; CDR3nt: TGTGCCAGTAGTATCCCCCAGGGCCTAGCCAAAAACATTCAGTACTTC
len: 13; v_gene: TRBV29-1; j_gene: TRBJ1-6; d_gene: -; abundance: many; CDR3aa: CSVAVSYNSPLHF; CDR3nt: TGCAGCGTTGCGGTCTCCTATAATTCACCCCTCCACTTT
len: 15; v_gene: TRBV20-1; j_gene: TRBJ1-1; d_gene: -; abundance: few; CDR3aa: CSARASEVGATEAFF; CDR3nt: TGCAGTGCTAGAGCTTCAGAGGTAGGGGCCACTGAAGCTTTCTTT
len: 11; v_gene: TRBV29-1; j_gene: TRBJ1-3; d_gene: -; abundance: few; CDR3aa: CSVTLGNTIYF; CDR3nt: TGCAGCGTTACGCTTGGAAACACCATATATTTT
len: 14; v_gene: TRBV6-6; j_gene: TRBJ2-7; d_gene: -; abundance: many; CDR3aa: CASRDGTEYYEQYF; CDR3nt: TGTGCCAGCAGAGACGGGACCGAGTACTACGAGCAGTACTTC
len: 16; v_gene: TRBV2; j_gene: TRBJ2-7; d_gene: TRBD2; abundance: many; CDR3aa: CASRNPGTSINYEQYF; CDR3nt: TGTGCCAGCAGGAACCCGGGGACTAGCATAAACTACGAGCAGTACTTC
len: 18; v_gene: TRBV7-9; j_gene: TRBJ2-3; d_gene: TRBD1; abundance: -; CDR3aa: CASSLSLGGTGNTDTQYF; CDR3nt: TGTGCCAGCAGCCTCTCGCTGGGGGGGACAGGGAACACAGATACGCAGTATTTT
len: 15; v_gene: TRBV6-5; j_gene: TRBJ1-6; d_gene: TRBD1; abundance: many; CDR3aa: CASRSPGQANSPLHF; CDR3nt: TGTGCCAGCAGGTCACCGGGACAGGCTAATTCACCCCTCCACTTT
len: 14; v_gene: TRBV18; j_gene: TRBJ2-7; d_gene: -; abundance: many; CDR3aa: CASSPSIVSYEQYF; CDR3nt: TGTGCCAGCTCACCATCAATCGTCTCCTACGAGCAGTACTTC
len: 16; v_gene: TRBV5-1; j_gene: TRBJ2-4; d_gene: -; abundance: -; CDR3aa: CASSLGESRAKNIQYF; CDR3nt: TGCGCCAGCAGCTTGGGAGAGAGTAGGGCCAAAAACATTCAGTACTTC
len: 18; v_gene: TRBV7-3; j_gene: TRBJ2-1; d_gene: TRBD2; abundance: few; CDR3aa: CASSPTPGLAGVGNEQFF; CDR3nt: TGTGCCAGCAGCCCTACACCGGGACTAGCGGGAGTGGGAAATGAGCAGTTCTTC
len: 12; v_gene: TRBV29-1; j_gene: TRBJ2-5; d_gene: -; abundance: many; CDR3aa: CSGQEAQETQYF; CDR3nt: TGCAGCGGCCAGGAGGCCCAAGAGACCCAGTACTTC
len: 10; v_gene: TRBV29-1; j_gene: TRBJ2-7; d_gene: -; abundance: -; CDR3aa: CSALVDEQYF; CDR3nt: TGCAGCGCGCTAGTAGACGAGCAGTACTTC